The 24 T cell receptor beta chains below were found in one sample sequenced in a study of long-term antiretroviral therapy in people with HIV. immunoSEQ v3.0 was run at survey level. Profiling relied on immunoSEQ multiplex PCR, and the TCRdb table lists in-frame clones only, not all of them. Of 25,000 to 35,000 clones listed, approximately 93% are singletons. Sequences were derived from unsorted PBMCs, sampled 3.1 years after starting antiretroviral therapy. All receptors derive from a man in his late teens or twenties with HIV.

This chain connects TRBV4-2 to TRBJ1-2, with D maybe TRBD1 (6 bases). CDR3 length equals 15 residues. V gave up 4 bases and J gave up 6 bases, with 18 bases separating them. Looked up from germline, CDR1 is LGHNA and CDR2 is YNFKEQ. For the CDR3, the DNA is TGTGCCAGCAGCCCGCATGGATCAGGGGCGGATGGCTACACCTTC. It specifies CASSPHGSGADGYTF.

A note on this clone: Other DNA sequences of this sample code for an identical CDR3. The chain carries TRBV14 and TRBJ2-2; no clear D gene. Germline V CDR1 and CDR2: SGHDN, FVKESK. Trimming took 3 bases from V and 4 from J, leaving 6 bases between them. This CDR3 region has 13 residues. Here the CDR3 reads CASSQSGTGELFF. The CDR3 nucleotides are TGTGCCAGCAGCCAGTCGGGCACCGGGGAGCTGTTTTTT.

This clone was seen only once. The CDR3 loop is CATRTLGPEQFF. The CDR3 nucleotides are TGTGCCACCCGGACCTTAGGGCCTGAGCAGTTCTTC. The chain links TRBV2 to TRBJ2-1; D gene ambiguous. CDR1 and CDR2 from the germline V gene are SNHLY and FYNNEI. CDR3 length: 12 amino acids. V lost 10 bases and J lost 9, with 16 bases in between.

In its sample, this clone was seen once. The J gene is TRBJ1-5, the V gene TRBV5-6; TRBD1 agrees at 9 bases. V dropped 0 bases and J dropped 7; count of bases not matched to a gene: 17. CDR3 length equals 19 residues. Germline V lookup: CDR1 SGHDT, CDR2 YYEEEE. CDR3 nucleotide sequence: TGTGCCAGCAGCTTGGCAGAACCTACAACCCGGGACAGGGTCCAGCCCCAGCATTTT. As protein: CASSLAEPTTRDRVQPQHF.

J is TRBJ2-7 and V is TRBV6-1; perhaps TRBD2 as D (6 bases). This CDR3 has 15 amino acids. CDR1 MNHNS and CDR2 SASEGT come from the germline V gene. V was shortened by 1 base and J by 1 base, with 11 bases between the two germline ends. The CDR3 DNA follows: TGTGCCAGCAGTGAAGATGGAGGGCATTCCTACGAGCAGTACTTC. Translated: CASSEDGGHSYEQYF.

V and J are TRBV5-6 and TRBJ2-5; D may be TRBD1 (6 bases). The J call is in doubt because the DNA end fits TRBJ2-7 better. Germline V gives CDR1 SGHDT, CDR2 YYEEEE. This CDR3 has 15 amino acids. As DNA, the CDR3 is TGTGCCAGCAGGAAAGTTGTCAGGGGAGACTACGAGCAGTACTTC. Protein: CASRKVVRGDYEQYF.

The gene calls are TRBV13 and TRBJ1-2; D gene ambiguous. CDR3 length equals 12 residues. Trimming shortened V by 0 bases and J by 4 bases, and 3 bases separated the two germline ends. Germline CDR1 and CDR2: PRHDT and FYEKMQ (reference sequence). The CDR3 DNA sequence: TGTGCCAGCAGCTTAGGTGGCTATGGCTACACCTTC. Amino acid sequence: CASSLGGYGYTF. The whole variable domain, filled in from reference TRBV13 and TRBJ1-2, reads AAGVIQSPRHLIKEKRETATLKCYPIPRHDTVYWYQQGPGQDPQFLISFYEKMQSDKGSIPDRFSAQQFSDYHSELNMSSLELGDSALYFCASSLGGYGYTFGSGTRLTVV.

The chain employs TRBV6-6 and TRBJ2-3, with unresolved D. With 2 bases removed from V and 5 bases from J, the gap between germline ends came to 8 bases. Germline-derived CDR1 and CDR2 are MNHNY and SVGAGI (reference sequence). This CDR3 has 13 amino acids. CDR3 DNA: TGTGCCAGCAGTTACACTCTCTTAGATACGCAGTATTTT. It encodes CASSYTLLDTQYF.

There are a few counts of this clone. The chain links TRBV7-9 to TRBJ1-3; unclear D gene. The CDR3 contains 12 residues. CDR1 is SEHNR, CDR2 FQNEAQ, per germline (reference sequence). Trimming pared 4 bases from V and 3 bases from J, leaving 4 bases between. The CDR3 reads CASSSLGNTIYF. For the CDR3, the DNA is TGTGCCAGCAGCTCTCTTGGAAACACCATATATTTT. Full variable domain (rest looked up from reference TRBV7-9 and TRBJ1-3): DTGVSQNPRHKITKRGQNVTFRCDPISEHNRLYWYRQTLGQGPEFLTYFQNEAQLEKSRLLSDRFSAERPKGSFSTLEIQRTEQGDSAMYLCASSSLGNTIYFGEGSWLTVV.

This chain connects TRBV6-1 to TRBJ1-2, with D perhaps TRBD1 (5 bases). Trimming removed 2 bases at V and 5 bases at J, with 6 bases between. Per germline, CDR1 MNHNS and CDR2 SASEGT. CDR3 length: 12 residues. The CDR3 region is CASSETGYGYTF. CDR3 coding DNA: TGTGCCAGCAGTGAAACAGGTTATGGCTACACCTTC.

The chain has TRBV30 and TRBJ1-2; a possible D gene is TRBD1 (6 bases). The V end was cut by 2 bases, the J end by 7 bases, with 14 bases between. The CDR3 spans 13 residues. Looked up from germline, CDR1 is GTSNPN and CDR2 is SVGIG (reference sequence). CDR3 DNA: TGTGCCTGGAGTCATACAGGGCATGGTGGCTACACCTTC. Translated: CAWSHTGHGGYTF.

The chain uses TRBV7-2 and TRBJ2-7, with D tentatively TRBD2 (5 bases). Germline lookup yields CDR1 SGHTA and CDR2 FQGNSA. Between the trimmed V and J ends, which lost 5 bases and 2 bases, there was a span of 16 bases. The CDR3 contains 15 residues. The CDR3: CASSPHPRVPYEQYF. In DNA form, the CDR3 reads TGTGCCAGCAGCCCCCACCCGCGGGTCCCCTACGAGCAGTACTTC.

This chain uses TRBV12-5 with TRBJ2-7; D is ambiguous. Trimming pared 6 bases from V and 3 bases from J, leaving 3 bases between. Germline V gene lookup returns CDR1 LGHNT and CDR2 FRNRAP. CDR3 length: 10 residues. The CDR3 sequence: CASGNYEQYF. The CDR3 DNA sequence: TGTGCTAGTGGGAACTACGAGCAGTACTTC.

This rearrangement joins TRBV2 to TRBJ2-3, with D possibly being TRBD2 (7 bases). V was trimmed by 3 bases and J by 4 bases, leaving 14 bases between them. The CDR3 loop spans 15 amino acids. Per the germline V gene, CDR1 is SNHLY and CDR2 is FYNNEI. DNA of the CDR3: TGTGCCAGCAGTGAGGGGGGGCGCATCTCAGATACGCAGTATTTT. Protein: CASSEGGRISDTQYF.

V is TRBV9 and J is TRBJ2-3; TRBD2 matches at 8 bases. Germline trimming cut 0 bases from V and 3 bases from J; bases unmatched to any gene: 9. Germline V gives CDR1 SGDLS, CDR2 YYNGEE. The CDR3 length is 17 residues. The CDR3 is CASSVEGTSIFTDTQYF. The CDR3 DNA follows: TGTGCCAGCAGCGTAGAAGGGACTAGTATTTTTACAGATACGCAGTATTTT.

The V gene is TRBV7-8, the J gene TRBJ1-2, with 9 bases aligning to TRBD1. Germline V gene lookup returns CDR1 SGHVS and CDR2 FQNEAQ. This CDR3 comprises 15 residues. V shed 5 bases, J shed 8 bases, and the junction held 12 bases outside the gene matches. CDR3 region: CASSTVRDRVDGYTF. In nucleotides, the CDR3 is TGTGCCAGCAGCACCGTCCGGGACAGGGTGGACGGCTACACCTTC.

This sequence joins TRBV13 and TRBJ1-4; D not certain. V was trimmed by 3 bases and J by 0 bases, leaving 11 bases between them. This CDR3 is built from 16 residues. From germline, CDR1 is PRHDT and CDR2 FYEKMQ (reference sequence). CDR3 sequence reads: CASSFGRLPTNEKLFF. CDR3 coding DNA: TGTGCCAGCAGCTTTGGACGGCTCCCAACTAATGAAAAACTGTTTTTT.

This clone was detected a few times. V is TRBV5-1 and J is TRBJ1-2; D is unclear. Germline V gene data show CDR1 as SGHRS and CDR2 as YFSETQ. Trimming removed 4 bases from V and 3 bases from J, with 7 bases in between. The CDR3 is made up of 12 amino acids. CDR3 sequence (DNA): TGCGCCAGCAGCGCCGAGGACTATGGCTACACCTTC. This sequence encodes CASSAEDYGYTF. The full variable domain, rest sourced from reference TRBV5-1 and TRBJ1-2, is KAGVTQTPRYLIKTRGQQVTLSCSPISGHRSVSWYQQTPGQGLQFLFEYFSETQRNKGNFPGRFSGRQFSNSRSEMNVSTLELGDSALYLCASSAEDYGYTFGSGTRLTVV.

The V call is TRBV5-1, the J call TRBJ1-2, with a tentative D call TRBD1 (6 bases). Germline values: CDR1 SGHRS, CDR2 YFSETQ. The CDR3 covers 15 residues. The germline V and J ends were trimmed by 4 bases and 4 bases, with 17 bases remaining between them. CDR3 amino acids: CASSPREGGTYGYTF. Written as DNA, the CDR3 is TGCGCCAGCAGCCCCAGAGAAGGGGGGACCTATGGCTACACCTTC. Filled out from reference TRBV5-1 and TRBJ1-2, the complete variable domain reads KAGVTQTPRYLIKTRGQQVTLSCSPISGHRSVSWYQQTPGQGLQFLFEYFSETQRNKGNFPGRFSGRQFSNSRSEMNVSTLELGDSALYLCASSPREGGTYGYTFGSGTRLTVV.

This clone is a singleton in its sample. This chain uses TRBV11-3 with TRBJ1-1; possibly TRBD1 for D (5 bases). V dropped 4 bases and J dropped 11 bases, with 17 bases sitting between them. Per the germline V gene, CDR1 is SGHNT and CDR2 is YENEEA. The CDR3 sequence is 13 residues long. CDR3: CASSSPSPREAFF. The DNA for the CDR3 is TGTGCCAGCAGCTCCCCGAGCCCCAGGGAGGCTTTCTTT.

The rearrangement uses TRBV7-3 and TRBJ2-3; a possible D gene is TRBD1 (6 bases). Trimming shortened V by 1 base and J by 2 bases, and 13 bases separated the two germline ends. The CDR3 totals 16 residues. The germline V gene encodes CDR1 SGHTA and CDR2 FQGTGA. In DNA, the CDR3 is TGTGCCAGCAGCTTAATGGACAGAATAGACACAGATACGCAGTATTTT. This translates into CASSLMDRIDTDTQYF.

The rearrangement joins TRBV12-5 to TRBJ2-5; 8 bases line up with TRBD2. Unmatched junction bases numbered 6, after V lost 0 bases and J lost 0 bases. The CDR3 consists of 17 residues. Germline V lookup: CDR1 LGHNT, CDR2 FRNRAP. The CDR3: CASGLVWGRGDQETQYF. The CDR3 DNA sequence: TGTGCTAGTGGTTTGGTATGGGGGCGGGGGGACCAAGAGACCCAGTACTTC.

The chain recombines TRBV7-2 with TRBJ1-2; no definite D call. Germline-derived CDR1 and CDR2 are SGHTA and FQGNSA. The CDR3 runs to 11 residues. The V gene lost 1 base and the J gene lost 4 bases, with 1 base spanning the gap. CDR3: CASSLVYGYTF. CDR3 in DNA: TGTGCCAGCAGCTTAGTCTATGGCTACACCTTC.

This chain uses TRBV7-6 with TRBJ2-7; D might be TRBD2 (7 bases). Deletions cut 2 bases from V and 6 bases from J, with 20 bases between. Germline lookup yields CDR1 SGHVS and CDR2 FNYEAQ. This CDR3 is 16 amino acids long. DNA of the CDR3: TGTGCCAGCAGCTTAAGTCGGGGGGCGCGTAACATCGAGCAGTACTTC. Protein product: CASSLSRGARNIEQYF.